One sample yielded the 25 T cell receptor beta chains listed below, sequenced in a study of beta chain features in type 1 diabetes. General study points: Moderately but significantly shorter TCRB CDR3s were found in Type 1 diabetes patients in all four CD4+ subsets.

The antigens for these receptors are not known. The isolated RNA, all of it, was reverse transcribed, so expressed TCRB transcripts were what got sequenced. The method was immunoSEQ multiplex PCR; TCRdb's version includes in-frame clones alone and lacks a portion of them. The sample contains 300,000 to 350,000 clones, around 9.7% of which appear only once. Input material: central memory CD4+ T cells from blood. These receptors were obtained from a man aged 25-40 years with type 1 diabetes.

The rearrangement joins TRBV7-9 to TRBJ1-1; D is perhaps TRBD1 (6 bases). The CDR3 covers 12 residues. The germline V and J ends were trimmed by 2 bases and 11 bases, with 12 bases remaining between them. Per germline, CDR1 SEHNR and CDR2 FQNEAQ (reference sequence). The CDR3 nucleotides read TGTGCCAGCAGCTTAAAACAGGGAAGGGCTTTCTTT. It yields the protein CASSLKQGRAFF. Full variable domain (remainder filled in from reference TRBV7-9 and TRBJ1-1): DTGVSQNPRHKITKRGQNVTFRCDPISEHNRLYWYRQTLGQGPEFLTYFQNEAQLEKSRLLSDRFSAERPKGSFSTLEIQRTEQGDSAMYLCASSLKQGRAFFGQGTRLTVV.

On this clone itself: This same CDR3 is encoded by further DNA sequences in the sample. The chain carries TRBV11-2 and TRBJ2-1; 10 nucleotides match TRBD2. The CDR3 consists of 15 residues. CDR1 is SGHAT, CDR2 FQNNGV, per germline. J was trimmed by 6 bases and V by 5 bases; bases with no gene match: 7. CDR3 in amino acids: CASSPSGGAANEQFF. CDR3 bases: TGTGCCAGCAGCCCTAGCGGGGGCGCCGCCAATGAGCAGTTCTTC. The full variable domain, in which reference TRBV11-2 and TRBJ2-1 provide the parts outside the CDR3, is EAGVAQSPRYKIIEKRQSVAFWCNPISGHATLYWYQQILGQGPKLLIQFQNNGVVDDSQLPKDRFSAERLKGVDSTLKIQPAKLEDSAVYLCASSPSGGAANEQFFGPGTRLTVL.

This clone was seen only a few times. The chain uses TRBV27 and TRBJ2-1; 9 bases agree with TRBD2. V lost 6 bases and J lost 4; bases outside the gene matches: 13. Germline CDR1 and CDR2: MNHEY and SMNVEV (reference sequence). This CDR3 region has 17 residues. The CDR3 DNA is TGTGCCAGCAGCCCCCTTGGGTCTAGCGGGGTATACAATGAGCAGTTCTTC. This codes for CASSPLGSSGVYNEQFF.

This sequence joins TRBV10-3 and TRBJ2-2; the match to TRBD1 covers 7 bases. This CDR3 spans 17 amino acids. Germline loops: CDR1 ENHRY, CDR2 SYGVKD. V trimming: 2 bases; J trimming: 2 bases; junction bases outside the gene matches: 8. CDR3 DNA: TGTGCCATCAGTGAGGCTCCGGGACAGAGTAACACCGGGGAGCTGTTTTTT. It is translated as CAISEAPGQSNTGELFF.

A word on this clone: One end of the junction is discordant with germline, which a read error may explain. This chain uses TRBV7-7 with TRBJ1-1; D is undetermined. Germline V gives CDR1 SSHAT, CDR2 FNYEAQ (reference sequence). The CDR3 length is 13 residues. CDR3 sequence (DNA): TGTGCTAGCAGCTTAACCCCCGACACTGAAGCTTTCTTT. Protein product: CASSLTPDTEAFF.

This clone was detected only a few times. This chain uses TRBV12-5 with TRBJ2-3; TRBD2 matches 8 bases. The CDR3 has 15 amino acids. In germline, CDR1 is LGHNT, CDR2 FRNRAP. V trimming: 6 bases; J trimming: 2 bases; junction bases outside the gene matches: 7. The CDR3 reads CASGPGLVITDTQYF. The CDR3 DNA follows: TGTGCTAGTGGGCCGGGACTAGTTATCACAGATACGCAGTATTTT.

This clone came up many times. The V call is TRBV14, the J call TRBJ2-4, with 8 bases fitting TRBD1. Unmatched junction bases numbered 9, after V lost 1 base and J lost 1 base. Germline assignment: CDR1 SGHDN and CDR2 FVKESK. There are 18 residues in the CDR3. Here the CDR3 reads CASSQALSRTGAKNIQYF. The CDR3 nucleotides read TGTGCCAGCAGCCAAGCTCTTTCCCGGACAGGGGCCAAAAACATTCAGTACTTC. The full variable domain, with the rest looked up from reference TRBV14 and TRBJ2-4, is EAGVTQFPSHSVIEKGQTVTLRCDPISGHDNLYWYRRVMGKEIKFLLHFVKESKQDESGMPNNRFLAERTGGTYSTLKVQPAELEDSGVYFCASSQALSRTGAKNIQYFGAGTRLSVL.

CDR3 region: CASSTGLGVGGANVLTF. CDR3 coding DNA: TGTGCCAGCAGTACTGGGTTAGGGGTTGGTGGGGCCAACGTCCTGACTTTC. J is TRBJ2-6 and V is TRBV2, with D perhaps TRBD1 (5 bases). Trimming pared 5 bases from V and 3 bases from J, leaving 17 bases between. Germline values: CDR1 SNHLY, CDR2 FYNNEI. The CDR3 consists of 17 residues. Full variable domain (rest looked up from reference TRBV2 and TRBJ2-6): EPEVTQTPSHQVTQMGQEVILRCVPISNHLYFYWYRQILGQKVEFLVSFYNNEISEKSEIFDDQFSVERPDGSNFTLKIRSTKLEDSAMYFCASSTGLGVGGANVLTFGAGSRLTVL.

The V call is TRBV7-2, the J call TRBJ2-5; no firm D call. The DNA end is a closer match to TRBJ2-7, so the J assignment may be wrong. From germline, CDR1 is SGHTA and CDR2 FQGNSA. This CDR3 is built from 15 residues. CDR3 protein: CASSLSFVPSYEQYF. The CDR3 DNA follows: TGTGCCAGCAGCTTATCTTTCGTCCCTTCCTACGAGCAGTACTTC.

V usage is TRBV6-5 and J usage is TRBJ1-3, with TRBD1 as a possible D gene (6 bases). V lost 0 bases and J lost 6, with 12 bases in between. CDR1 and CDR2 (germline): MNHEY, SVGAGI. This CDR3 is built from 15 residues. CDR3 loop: CASSYSGTQINTIYF. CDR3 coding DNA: TGTGCCAGCAGTTACTCGGGGACACAGATAAACACCATATATTTT.

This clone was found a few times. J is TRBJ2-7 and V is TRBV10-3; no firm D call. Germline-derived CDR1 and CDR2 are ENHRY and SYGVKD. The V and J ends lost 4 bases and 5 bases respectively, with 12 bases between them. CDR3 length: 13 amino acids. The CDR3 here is CAISVSDLDEQYF. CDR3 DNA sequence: TGTGCCATCAGTGTCTCCGACCTTGACGAGCAGTACTTC.

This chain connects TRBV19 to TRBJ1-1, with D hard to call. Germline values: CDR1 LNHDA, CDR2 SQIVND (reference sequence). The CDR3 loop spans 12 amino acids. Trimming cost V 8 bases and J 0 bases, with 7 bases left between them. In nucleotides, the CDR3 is TGTGCCAGTTGGGGTTTGAACACTGAAGCTTTCTTT. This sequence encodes CASWGLNTEAFF.

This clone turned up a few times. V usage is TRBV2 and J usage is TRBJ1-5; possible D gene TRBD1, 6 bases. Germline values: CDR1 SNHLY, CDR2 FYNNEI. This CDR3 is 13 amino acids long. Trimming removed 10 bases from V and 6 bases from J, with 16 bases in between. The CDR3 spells CATRGDTGQPQHF. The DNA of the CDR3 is TGTGCCACGAGAGGGGACACGGGTCAGCCCCAGCATTTT. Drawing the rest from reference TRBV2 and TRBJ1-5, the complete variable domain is EPEVTQTPSHQVTQMGQEVILRCVPISNHLYFYWYRQILGQKVEFLVSFYNNEISEKSEIFDDQFSVERPDGSNFTLKIRSTKLEDSAMYFCATRGDTGQPQHFGDGTRLSIL.

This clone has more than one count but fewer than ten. The CDR3 DNA is TGTGCCAGCAGAGCCCAGGGACGTAGATCCCTCCACTTT. It translates to CASRAQGRRSLHF. The V call is TRBV6-5, the J call TRBJ1-6; possible D gene TRBD1, 5 bases. Trimming removed 6 bases at V and 14 bases at J, with 17 bases between. CDR1 and CDR2 (germline): MNHEY, SVGAGI. This CDR3 has 13 residues.

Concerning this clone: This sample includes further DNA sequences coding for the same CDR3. For the CDR3, the DNA is TGTGCCAGCAGTTTACGCAGGGGAGGGGACGAGCAGTACTTC. It is translated as CASSLRRGGDEQYF. The J gene is TRBJ2-7, the V gene TRBV27, with D perhaps TRBD2 (7 bases). The germline gives CDR1 MNHEY, CDR2 SMNVEV (reference sequence). This CDR3 has 14 amino acids. With 2 bases removed from V and 5 bases from J, the gap between germline ends came to 13 bases.

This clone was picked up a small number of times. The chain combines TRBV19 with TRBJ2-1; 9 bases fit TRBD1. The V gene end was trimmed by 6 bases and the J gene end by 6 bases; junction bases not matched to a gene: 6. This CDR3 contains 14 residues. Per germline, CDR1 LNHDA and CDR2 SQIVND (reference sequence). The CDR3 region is CASSAGQGVNEQFF. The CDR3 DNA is TGTGCCAGTAGCGCGGGACAGGGTGTCAATGAGCAGTTCTTC.

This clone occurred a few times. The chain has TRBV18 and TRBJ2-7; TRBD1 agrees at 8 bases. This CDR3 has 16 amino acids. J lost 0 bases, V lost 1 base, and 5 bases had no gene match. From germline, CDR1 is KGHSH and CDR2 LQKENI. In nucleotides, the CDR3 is TGTGCCAGCTCACCACGGTGGGACAGGTCCTCCTACGAGCAGTACTTC. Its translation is CASSPRWDRSSYEQYF.

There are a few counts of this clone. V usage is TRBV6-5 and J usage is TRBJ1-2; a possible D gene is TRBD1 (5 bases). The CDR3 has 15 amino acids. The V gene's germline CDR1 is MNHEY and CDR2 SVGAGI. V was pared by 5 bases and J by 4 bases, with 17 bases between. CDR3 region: CASSLGRGSPYGYTF. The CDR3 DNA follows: TGTGCCAGCAGTCTGGGGCGAGGGAGCCCCTATGGCTACACCTTC.

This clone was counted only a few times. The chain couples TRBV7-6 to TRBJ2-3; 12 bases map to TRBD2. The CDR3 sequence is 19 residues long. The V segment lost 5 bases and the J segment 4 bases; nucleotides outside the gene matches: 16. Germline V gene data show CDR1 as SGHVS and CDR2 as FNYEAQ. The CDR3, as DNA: TGTGCCAGCAGCAAACTCCAAGGCCTAGCGGGGGGGCCGCCAGATACGCAGTATTTT. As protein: CASSKLQGLAGGPPDTQYF.

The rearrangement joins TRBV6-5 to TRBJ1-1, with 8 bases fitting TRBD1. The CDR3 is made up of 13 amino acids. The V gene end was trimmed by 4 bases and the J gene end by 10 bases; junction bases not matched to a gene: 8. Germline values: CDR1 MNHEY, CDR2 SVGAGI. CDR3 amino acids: CASSFRDRRVAFF. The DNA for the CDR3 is TGTGCCAGCAGTTTCCGGGACAGGCGGGTAGCTTTCTTT.

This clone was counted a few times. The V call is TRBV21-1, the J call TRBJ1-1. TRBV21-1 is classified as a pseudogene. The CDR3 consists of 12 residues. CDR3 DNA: TGTGCCAGCAGTAACCAGGGAGGTGAAGCTTTCTTT. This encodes CASSNQGGEAFF.

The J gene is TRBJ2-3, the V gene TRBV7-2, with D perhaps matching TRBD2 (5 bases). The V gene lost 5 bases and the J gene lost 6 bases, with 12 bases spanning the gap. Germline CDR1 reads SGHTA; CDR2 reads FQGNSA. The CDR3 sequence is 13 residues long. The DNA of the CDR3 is TGTGCCAGCAGCACCCGGTCGGGGGATACGCAGTATTTT. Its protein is CASSTRSGDTQYF.

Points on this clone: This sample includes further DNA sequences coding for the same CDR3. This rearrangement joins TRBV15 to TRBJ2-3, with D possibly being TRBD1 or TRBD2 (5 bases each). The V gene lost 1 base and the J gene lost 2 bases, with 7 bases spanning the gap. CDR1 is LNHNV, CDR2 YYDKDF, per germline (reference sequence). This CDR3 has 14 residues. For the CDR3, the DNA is TGTGCCACCAGCAGAGGAGGGGACACAGATACGCAGTATTTT. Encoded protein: CATSRGGDTDTQYF.

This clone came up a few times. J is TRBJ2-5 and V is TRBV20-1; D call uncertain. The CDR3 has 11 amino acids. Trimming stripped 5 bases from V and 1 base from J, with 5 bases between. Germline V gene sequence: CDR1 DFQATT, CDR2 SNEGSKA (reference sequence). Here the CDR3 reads CSARRQETQYF. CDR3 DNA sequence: TGCAGTGCTCGACGCCAAGAGACCCAGTACTTC.

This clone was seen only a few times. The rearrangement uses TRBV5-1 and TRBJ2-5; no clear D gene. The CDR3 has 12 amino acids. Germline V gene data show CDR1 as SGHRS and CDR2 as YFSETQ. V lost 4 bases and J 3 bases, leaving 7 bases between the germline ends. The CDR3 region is CASSPLEETQYF. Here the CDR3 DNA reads TGCGCCAGCAGCCCGTTAGAAGAGACCCAGTACTTC.